This T cell receptor (beta chain) was observed in a study of cytomegalovirus exposure and HLA in healthy donors. Overall study: In an earlier analysis, 90 million to 130 million unique TCR beta sequences were found from approximately 190 million T cells.

The CDR3 has 13 amino acids. Trimming shortened V by 5 bases and J by 0 bases, and 6 bases separated the two germline ends. Germline V gene sequence: CDR1 LNHDA, CDR2 SQIVND (reference sequence). The study ran its PCR with 60 Vbeta and 13 Jbeta primers. Clones were read by immunoSEQ multiplex PCR, and TCRdb kept only the in-frame ones, dropping some. Here the sample spans fewer than 110,000 clones, around two thirds being singletons. To note about this clone: The antigen remains undetermined.

Overall study results and limits: Segments of the TCR beta V type were, in most cases, productive about 87% or about 30% of the time in an earlier analysis. An analysis that came later showed most CMV-associated TCR beta chains appearing HLA-restricted.

Sequenced: PBMCs. The V and J genes are TRBV19 and TRBJ2-3; unclear D gene. This receptor was identified in a woman between 50 and 59 years old in good health and CMV-seronegative. The CDR3 loop is CASSDWSTDTQYF. The CDR3 coding sequence is TGTGCCAGTAGTGACTGGAGCACAGATACGCAGTATTTT.